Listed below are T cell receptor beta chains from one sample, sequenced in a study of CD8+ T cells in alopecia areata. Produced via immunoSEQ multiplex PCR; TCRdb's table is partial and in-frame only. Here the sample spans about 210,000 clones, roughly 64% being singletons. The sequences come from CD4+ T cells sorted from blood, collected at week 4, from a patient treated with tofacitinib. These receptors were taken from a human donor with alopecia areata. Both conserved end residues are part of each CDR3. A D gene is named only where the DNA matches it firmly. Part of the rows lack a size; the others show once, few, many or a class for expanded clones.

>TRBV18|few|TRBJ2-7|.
TGTGCCAGCTCACCTCTCGACAGTATTCTCTCCTACGAGCAGTACTTC
CASSPLDSILSYEQYF
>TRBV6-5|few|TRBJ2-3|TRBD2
TGTGCCAGCAGCCCTATAGCGGGGTTCCAGTATTTT
CASSPIAGFQYF
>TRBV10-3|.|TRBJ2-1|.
TGTGCCATCAGTCCCTCTAGCGCCAGCTCCTACAATGAGCAGTTCTTC
CAISPSSASSYNEQFF
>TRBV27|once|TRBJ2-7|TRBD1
TGTGCCAGCAGTCGCCGCCCGGGACAGGCCTACGAGCAGTACTTC
CASSRRPGQAYEQYF
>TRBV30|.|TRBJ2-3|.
TGTGCCTGGAGTGGCCTCGGGACCACAGATACGCAGTATTTT
CAWSGLGTTDTQYF
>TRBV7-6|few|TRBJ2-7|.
TGTGCCAGCAGCTTAGACGCCGGGAGCTCCTACGAGCAGTACTTC
CASSLDAGSSYEQYF
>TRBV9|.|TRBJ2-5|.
TGTGCCAGCAGCGTACGGGGGCTCCAAGAGACCCAGTACTTC
CASSVRGLQETQYF
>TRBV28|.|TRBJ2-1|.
TGTGCCAGCAGTCTGACAACCTACAATGAGCAGTTCTTC
CASSLTTYNEQFF
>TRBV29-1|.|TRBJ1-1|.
TGCAGCGTCGTCTCCACTCGGGGAAGCACTGAAGCTTTCTTT
CSVVSTRGSTEAFF
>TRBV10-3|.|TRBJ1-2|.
TGTGCCATCAGTGAGGGGGGCCTCTATGGCCTCTATGGCTACACCTTC
CAISEGGLYGLYGYTF
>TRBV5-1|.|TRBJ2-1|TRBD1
TGCGCCAGCAACCGACCGGGACAGGGGAACAATGAGCAGTTCTTC
CASNRPGQGNNEQFF
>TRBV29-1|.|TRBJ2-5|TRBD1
TGCAGCGTTTACAGGGGAAACCAAGAGGCCCAGTACTTC
CSVYRGNQEAQYF
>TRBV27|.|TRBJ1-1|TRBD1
TGTGCCATTGGACAGGGGAGGACTGAAGCTTTCTTT
CAIGQGRTEAFF
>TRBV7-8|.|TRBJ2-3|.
TGTGCCAGCAGTTCAAGCACAGATACGCAGTATTTT
CASSSSTDTQYF
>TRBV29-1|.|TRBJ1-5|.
TGCAGCGTTGGTTTCAGGGCCGATCAGCCCCAGCATTTT
CSVGFRADQPQHF
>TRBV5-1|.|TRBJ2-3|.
TGCGCCAGCAGCTCTGGGACGCCCACAGATACGCAGTATTTT
CASSSGTPTDTQYF
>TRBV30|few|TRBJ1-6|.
TGTGCCTGGAGTGGAAGGGCCTTTTATAATTCACCCCTCCACTTT
CAWSGRAFYNSPLHF
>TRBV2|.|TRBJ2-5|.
TGTGCCAGCAGTGAGTTTGGTAGCGGTTATCAAGAGACCCAGTACTTC
CASSEFGSGYQETQYF
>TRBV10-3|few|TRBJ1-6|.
TGTGCCATCAGTGTAGGGGTAGGATCACCCCTCCACTTT
CAISVGVGSPLHF
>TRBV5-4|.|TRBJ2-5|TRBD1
TGTGCCAGCACCCCCCGGGGGACAGGGGGGGAGACCCAGTACTTC
CASTPRGTGGETQYF
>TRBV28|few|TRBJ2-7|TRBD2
TGTGCCAGCAGTTCCCGGACTAGGCCCCACGAGCAGTACTTC
CASSSRTRPHEQYF
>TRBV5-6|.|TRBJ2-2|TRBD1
TGTGCCAGCAGCCCGAAACAGGGGTCGTACACCGGGGAGCTGTTTTTT
CASSPKQGSYTGELFF
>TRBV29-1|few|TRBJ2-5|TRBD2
TGCAGCCTAGCGGGGGGCCTTAAAGAGACCCAGTACTTC
CSLAGGLKETQYF
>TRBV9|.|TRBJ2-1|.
TGTGCCAGCAGCGTAGCGGGGACGAACAATGAGCAGTTCTTC
CASSVAGTNNEQFF
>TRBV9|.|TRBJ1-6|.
TGTGCCAGCAGCGTAAGGACCAGTAATTCACCCCTCCACTTT
CASSVRTSNSPLHF
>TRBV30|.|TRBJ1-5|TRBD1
TGTGCCTGGAGTGTAGGGACAGCCAATCAGCCCCAGCATTTT
CAWSVGTANQPQHF
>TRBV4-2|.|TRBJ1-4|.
TGTGCCAGCAGCCAATATCAGGGAGATAATGAAAAACTGTTTTTT
CASSQYQGDNEKLFF
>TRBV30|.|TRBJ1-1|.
TGTGCCTCCTACTCTGACATGAACACTGAAGCTTTCTTT
CASYSDMNTEAFF
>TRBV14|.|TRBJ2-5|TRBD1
TGTGCCAGCAGCCACCGAACAGGGCCCGACAGGGGGACCCAGTACTTC
CASSHRTGPDRGTQYF
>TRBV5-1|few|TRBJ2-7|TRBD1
TGCGCCAGCAGCTCGAACAGGGGACACCCCTACGAGCAGTACTTC
CASSSNRGHPYEQYF
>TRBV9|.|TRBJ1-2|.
TGTGCCAGCAGCGTCTCCACAGGGACGGAGGGCTACACCTTC
CASSVSTGTEGYTF
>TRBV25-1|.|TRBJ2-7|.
TGTGCCAGCAGTGAATCGGGGTACGAGCAGTACTTC
CASSESGYEQYF
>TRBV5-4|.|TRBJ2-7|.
TGTGCCAGCAGCCCCTCCGGGACGAGGGGAACCTACGAGCAGTACTTC
CASSPSGTRGTYEQYF
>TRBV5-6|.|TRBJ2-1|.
TGTGCCAGCAGCTGGGGAGGGACAGGTAATCGCAATGAGCAGTTCTTC
CASSWGGTGNRNEQFF
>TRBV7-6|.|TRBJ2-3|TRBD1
TGTGCCAGCAGCTTAGCTGGGACAGGGGTGACAGATACGCAGTATTTT
CASSLAGTGVTDTQYF
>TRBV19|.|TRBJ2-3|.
TGTGCCAGTAAACCGGCAGGGTCCGCAGATACGCAGTATTTT
CASKPAGSADTQYF
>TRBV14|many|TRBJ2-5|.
TGTGCCAGCAGCCCCCTTGGGGGAGAGACCCAGTACTTC
CASSPLGGETQYF
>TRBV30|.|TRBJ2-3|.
TGTGCCTGGAGTGTCGCTGGTAAGCTGTTCGCAGATACGCAGTATTTT
CAWSVAGKLFADTQYF
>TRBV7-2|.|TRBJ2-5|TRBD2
TGTGCCAGCAGCCACCCCGGTAGCGGGGGGGCTGAGACCCAGTACTTC
CASSHPGSGGAETQYF
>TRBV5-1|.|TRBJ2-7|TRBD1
TGCGCCAGCAGCTTGTACCCGGGACAGGCGATCGAGGGGTCCTACGAGCAGTACTTC
CASSLYPGQAIEGSYEQYF
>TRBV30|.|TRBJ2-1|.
TGTGCCTGGAGTGTACCCAATTGGGACAATGAGCAGTTCTTC
CAWSVPNWDNEQFF
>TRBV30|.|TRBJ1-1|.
TGTGCCTGGAGTGCCGACCAGGGGATCTCTGAAGCTTTCTTT
CAWSADQGISEAFF
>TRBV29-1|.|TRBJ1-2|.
TGCAGCGTTGAAGATCGGGGCACTTCCTATGGCTACACCTTC
CSVEDRGTSYGYTF
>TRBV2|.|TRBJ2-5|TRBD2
TGTGCCAGCGCCCAGCTAGCGGAAGAGACCCAGTACTTC
CASAQLAEETQYF
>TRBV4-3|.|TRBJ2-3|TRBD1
TGCGCCAGCAGCCTACGACAGGGTATCCCCGTGCAGTCCATGTATTTT
CASSLRQGIPVQSMYF
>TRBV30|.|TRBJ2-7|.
TGTGCCTGGACAGGGTTGGACGAGCAGTACTTC
CAWTGLDEQYF
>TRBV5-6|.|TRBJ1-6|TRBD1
TGTGCCAGCAGCTTGAAGACAGGGGGCTATAATTCACCCCTCCACTTT
CASSLKTGGYNSPLHF
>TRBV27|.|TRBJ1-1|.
TGTGCCAGCAGTTTTTCAGCTGGAACTACGTTCTTT
CASSFSAGTTFF
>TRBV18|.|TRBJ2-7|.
TGTGCCAGCTCACCACCAGGGGGCGAGCAGTACTTC
CASSPPGGEQYF
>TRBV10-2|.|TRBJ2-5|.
TGCGCCAGCAGTGAGTGGGTTAAAGAGACCCAGTACTTC
CASSEWVKETQYF
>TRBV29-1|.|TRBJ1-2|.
TGCAGCGTTGGGGCTGGGGATGGCTACACCTTC
CSVGAGDGYTF